These 27 T cell receptor beta chains came from one sample sequenced in a study of T-cell reconstitution after alpha-beta-depleted transplantation in children. Unique molecular identifiers were incorporated into the prepared TCRbeta library. One entry per CDR3 protein results from TCRdb running MiXCR on the PCR reads. The sample has about 270,000 distinct CDR3 sequences; roughly 9.5% are singletons. The sample consisted of PBMCs from the stem cell graft donor, taken from the stem cell graft. The receptors come from a human donor who donated a stem cell graft to a child with SCID.

This clonotype was detected a few times. The chain recombines TRBV9 with TRBJ1-1, with TRBD1 as a possible D gene (5 bases). With 0 bases removed from V and 0 bases from J, the gap between germline ends came to 15 bases. This CDR3 contains 17 residues. Germline CDR1 SGDLS, CDR2 YYNGEE. In nucleotides, the CDR3 is TGTGCCAGCAGCGTAGCCCCCGACAGCTACATGAACACTGAAGCTTTCTTT. Its translation: CASSVAPDSYMNTEAFF.

This clonotype was recorded a few times. V and J are TRBV4-2 and TRBJ2-5, with 12 nucleotides matching TRBD2. This CDR3 comprises 19 residues. The germline CDR1 and CDR2 sequences are LGHNA and YNFKEQ. J gave up 4 bases and V 3 bases, and 15 bases lay outside the gene matches. Here the CDR3 DNA reads TGTGCCAGCAGCCAGATCCACCTAGCGGGGGGGCTAGGAGGAGAGACCCAGTACTTC. It is translated as CASSQIHLAGGLGGETQYF.

This clonotype showed up just a few times. J is TRBJ1-2 and V is TRBV6-1, with D hard to call. Trimming pared 5 bases from V and 7 bases from J, leaving 14 bases between. Germline CDR1 MNHNS, CDR2 SASEGT. CDR3 length: 13 residues. The CDR3 protein is CASSPGPSVGYTF. In nucleotides, the CDR3 is TGTGCCAGCAGTCCGGGCCCATCGGTTGGCTACACCTTC.

In this sample, this clonotype turned up a few times. This sequence joins TRBV10-1 and TRBJ2-3; 7 bases align to TRBD1. Trimming took 3 bases from V and 4 from J; bases not matched to a gene: 7. This CDR3 is 15 amino acids long. CDR1 is WNHNN, CDR2 SYGVQD, per germline (reference sequence). DNA for the CDR3: TGCGCCAGCAGTGACCCGGGACAGACGGCAGATACGCAGTATTTT. Residues: CASSDPGQTADTQYF.

This clonotype was picked up a small number of times. In DNA form, the CDR3 reads TGCAGTGCTAGAGATGCAGCACTTGAGCAGTTCTTC. Translation gives CSARDAALEQFF. The V and J genes are TRBV20-1 and TRBJ2-1; D uncertain. The germline CDR1 and CDR2 sequences are DFQATT and SNEGSKA (reference sequence). V dropped 0 bases and J dropped 9 bases, with 9 bases sitting between them. The CDR3 covers 12 residues.

J is TRBJ2-5 and V is TRBV5-1; D uncertain. With 5 bases removed from V and 1 base from J, the gap between germline ends came to 6 bases. CDR3 size: 12 residues. Germline V gene data show CDR1 as SGHRS and CDR2 as YFSETQ. CDR3 region: CASRQPQETQYF. The CDR3 region has the DNA TGCGCCAGCAGACAGCCCCAAGAGACCCAGTACTTC.

This clonotype was detected many times. The rearrangement uses TRBV10-3 and TRBJ2-7, with D perhaps TRBD1 or TRBD2 (5 bases each). Germline CDR1 is ENHRY and CDR2 is SYGVKD. The V and J ends lost 3 bases and 1 base respectively, with 7 bases between them. The CDR3 consists of 13 residues. The CDR3 DNA reads TGTGCCATCAGTGATGGGGGTTCCTACGAGCAGTACTTC. Amino acid sequence: CAISDGGSYEQYF.

This clonotype occurred a few times. The rearrangement joins TRBV5-1 to TRBJ2-1, with 9 bases lining up with TRBD2. Germline lookup yields CDR1 SGHRS and CDR2 YFSETQ. CDR3 length: 16 amino acids. Losses at the gene ends were 0 bases for V and 6 bases for J; bases not matched to a gene: 7. The CDR3 spells CASSLDPGLAPNEQFF. CDR3 DNA: TGCGCCAGCAGCTTGGATCCGGGACTAGCTCCCAATGAGCAGTTCTTC.

The chain has TRBV2 and TRBJ2-7; 10 nucleotides agree with TRBD2. V lost 5 bases, J lost 2 bases, and 3 bases stayed unmatched. Per the germline V gene, CDR1 is SNHLY and CDR2 is FYNNEI. The CDR3 sequence is 14 residues long. CDR3 loop: CASSLAGEAYEQYF. In DNA, the CDR3 is TGTGCCAGCAGTCTAGCGGGGGAAGCCTACGAGCAGTACTTC.

The gene calls are TRBV12-3 or TRBV12-4 and TRBJ2-5; D is perhaps TRBD1 or TRBD2 (5 bases each). With 5 bases removed from V and 4 bases from J, the gap between germline ends came to 17 bases. The CDR3 totals 15 residues. CDR3 coding DNA: TGTGCCAGCAGTCCCCCGGGGCTAGCCCCAGAGACCCAGTACTTC. It specifies CASSPPGLAPETQYF.

The chain uses TRBV7-9 and TRBJ2-4, with TRBD2 as a possible D gene (5 bases). Germline loops: CDR1 SEHNR, CDR2 FQNEAQ (reference sequence). The CDR3 length is 10 residues. Trimming shortened V by 8 bases and J by 6 bases, and 5 bases separated the two germline ends. DNA of the CDR3: TGTGCCAGCGAGGGAAACATTCAGTACTTC. Translation: CASEGNIQYF.

This clonotype was counted at least ten times. The V gene is TRBV5-1, the J gene TRBJ2-5; the D gene could be TRBD1 or TRBD2 (5 bases each). Germline V gene lookup returns CDR1 SGHRS and CDR2 YFSETQ. This CDR3 has 16 residues. V was pared by 0 bases and J by 1 base, with 13 bases between. The CDR3 DNA reads as TGCGCCAGCAGCTTGGAAGGGGTTGGGGGCCAAGAGACCCAGTACTTC. Its translation is CASSLEGVGGQETQYF.

Within the sample, this clonotype is medium-sized (0.01 to 0.1%). The chain joins TRBV20-1 to TRBJ2-3, with D maybe TRBD2 (5 bases). From germline, CDR1 is DFQATT and CDR2 SNEGSKA (reference sequence). The CDR3 is 15 residues long. Between the trimmed V and J ends, which lost 3 bases and 0 bases, there was a span of 13 bases. The CDR3 nucleotides read TGCAGTGCTAGGACTATACGATCTAGCACAGATACGCAGTATTTT. It yields the protein CSARTIRSSTDTQYF.

V usage is TRBV2 and J usage is TRBJ1-4; the match to TRBD1 covers 7 bases. V was clipped by 4 bases and J by 8 bases; unmatched bases: 10. The V gene's germline CDR1 is SNHLY and CDR2 FYNNEI. The CDR3 consists of 15 residues. CDR3 amino acids: CASSAEGANREKLFF. For the CDR3, the DNA is TGTGCCAGCAGTGCGGAGGGGGCGAATCGGGAAAAACTGTTTTTT.

This clonotype was seen a few times. The chain links TRBV6-4 to TRBJ2-1; possibly TRBD2 for D (5 bases). The germline gives CDR1 MRHNA, CDR2 SNTAGT. The CDR3 sequence is 15 residues long. V lost 5 bases and J 8 bases, leaving 19 bases between the germline ends. The CDR3 sequence: CASSTPLTNPDEQFF. Written as DNA, the CDR3 is TGTGCCAGCAGTACTCCGTTGACTAATCCCGATGAGCAGTTCTTC.

This clonotype was seen only a few times. The chain uses TRBV12-3 or TRBV12-4 and TRBJ1-5; D unresolved. The CDR3 runs 14 residues. Trimming cost V 6 bases and J 4 bases, with 13 bases left between them. The CDR3 spells CASRKSGPNQPQHF. DNA of the CDR3: TGTGCCAGCAGGAAAAGTGGGCCTAATCAGCCCCAGCATTTT.

There are a few counts of this clonotype. The V call is TRBV6-1, the J call TRBJ2-2; possible D gene TRBD2, 6 bases. Per the germline V gene, CDR1 is MNHNS and CDR2 is SASEGT. There are 16 residues in the CDR3. Deletions cut 3 bases from V and 2 bases from J, with 13 bases between. Here the CDR3 reads CASSDGGGVNTGELFF. CDR3 sequence (DNA): TGTGCCAGCAGTGATGGAGGAGGGGTCAACACCGGGGAGCTGTTTTTT.

This clonotype was observed many times. This sequence joins TRBV7-3 and TRBJ1-1; D call uncertain. This CDR3 is built from 13 residues. V was shortened by 4 bases and J by 0 bases, with 6 bases between the two germline ends. Germline V gives CDR1 SGHTA, CDR2 FQGTGA. CDR3 nucleotides: TGTGCCAGCAGCTACTTAATGAACACTGAAGCTTTCTTT. It encodes CASSYLMNTEAFF. The variable domain in full, with the rest retrieved from reference TRBV7-3 and TRBJ1-1, is GAGVSQTPSNKVTEKGKYVELRCDPISGHTALYWYRQSLGQGPEFLIYFQGTGAADDSGLPNDRFFAVRPEGSVSTLKIQRTERGDSAVYLCASSYLMNTEAFFGQGTRLTVV.

This clonotype was recorded many times. The gene calls are TRBV7-9 and TRBJ2-5; perhaps D is TRBD1 or TRBD2 (6 bases each). The CDR3 loop spans 14 amino acids. The ends were cut back, 8 bases at V and 2 bases at J, with 15 bases in the middle. In germline, CDR1 is SEHNR, CDR2 FQNEAQ (reference sequence). The CDR3 sequence: CASGLRGTQETQYF. CDR3 nucleotide sequence: TGTGCCAGCGGTCTGCGCGGGACACAAGAGACCCAGTACTTC.

The chain uses TRBV9 and TRBJ2-7, with D hard to call. This CDR3 contains 15 residues. Germline values: CDR1 SGDLS, CDR2 YYNGEE. V was pared by 0 bases and J by 7 bases, with 17 bases between. CDR3 sequence: CASSVAGDTVWEQYF. The CDR3 DNA reads as TGTGCCAGCAGCGTAGCTGGTGACACCGTCTGGGAGCAGTACTTC. The variable domain in full, completed from reference TRBV9 and TRBJ2-7, reads DSGVTQTPKHLITATGQRVTLRCSPRSGDLSVYWYQQSLDQGLQFLIQYYNGEERAKGNILERFSAQQFPDLHSELNLSSLELGDSALYFCASSVAGDTVWEQYFGPGTRLTVT.

In its sample, this clonotype was seen a few times. The chain joins TRBV5-1 to TRBJ2-7, with D possibly being TRBD1 (5 bases). With 3 bases removed from V and 0 bases from J, the gap between germline ends came to 13 bases. Germline V gives CDR1 SGHRS, CDR2 YFSETQ. The CDR3 has 15 amino acids. Here the CDR3 reads CASSWAGSSSYEQYF. CDR3 bases: TGCGCCAGCAGCTGGGCAGGGTCGAGCTCCTACGAGCAGTACTTC. The whole variable domain, filled in from reference TRBV5-1 and TRBJ2-7, reads KAGVTQTPRYLIKTRGQQVTLSCSPISGHRSVSWYQQTPGQGLQFLFEYFSETQRNKGNFPGRFSGRQFSNSRSEMNVSTLELGDSALYLCASSWAGSSSYEQYFGPGTRLTVT.

This sequence joins TRBV29-1 and TRBJ2-5; TRBD1 agrees at 11 bases. The CDR3 is 15 amino acids. Germline-derived CDR1 and CDR2 are SQVTM and ANQGSEA. Losses at the gene ends were 4 bases for V and 4 bases for J; bases not matched to a gene: 8. The CDR3 reads CSVGTGTGGPETQYF. The CDR3 DNA sequence: TGCAGCGTTGGTACCGGGACAGGGGGTCCAGAGACCCAGTACTTC.

The genes are TRBV14 and TRBJ1-2; tentatively, D is TRBD1 (5 bases). CDR3 length: 15 residues. V lost 5 bases and J 8 bases, leaving 21 bases between the germline ends. Germline assignment: CDR1 SGHDN and CDR2 FVKESK. CDR3 sequence reads: CASSSDMRGAMGYTF. The DNA for the CDR3 is TGTGCCAGCAGCTCCGACATGCGGGGCGCCATGGGCTACACCTTC.

This clonotype was seen a handful of times. The chain links TRBV7-3 to TRBJ2-6, with 7 positions matching TRBD1. J gave up 1 base and V 6 bases, and 3 bases lay outside the gene matches. The CDR3 covers 15 residues. CDR1 SGHTA and CDR2 FQGTGA come from the germline V gene. The CDR3 sequence is CASRDRQSGANVLTF. CDR3 coding DNA: TGTGCCAGCAGGGACAGGCAATCTGGGGCCAACGTCCTGACTTTC.

There are many counts of this clonotype. One junction end does not reproduce the germline sequence, and a read error may be involved. The chain couples TRBV27 to TRBJ2-1; D unresolved. Per germline, CDR1 MNHEY and CDR2 SMNVEV (reference sequence). The CDR3 sequence is 10 residues long. CDR3 sequence reads: CASSKRSWDF. CDR3 bases: TGTGCCAGCAGTAAAAGGAGTTGGGACTTC.

This clonotype came up a few times. This chain links TRBV20-1 with TRBJ2-5; D possibly corresponds to TRBD2 (7 bases). V shed 3 bases and J shed 7 bases, with 21 bases lying between them. The CDR3 contains 15 residues. Germline loops: CDR1 DFQATT, CDR2 SNEGSKA (reference sequence). CDR3 residues: CSARIFGGGPGTQYF. In DNA, the CDR3 is TGCAGTGCTAGGATCTTTGGGGGGGGGCCGGGGACCCAGTACTTC.

This clonotype was counted many times. The chain joins TRBV5-1 to TRBJ1-4; weak D call: TRBD1 (5 bases). The CDR3 is 15 amino acids. Looked up from germline, CDR1 is SGHRS and CDR2 is YFSETQ. Trimming shortened V by 0 bases and J by 0 bases, and 6 bases separated the two germline ends. CDR3 protein: CASSLAGPTNEKLFF. In DNA, the CDR3 is TGCGCCAGCAGCTTGGCAGGGCCAACTAATGAAAAACTGTTTTTT. The complete variable domain, with remaining parts taken from reference TRBV5-1 and TRBJ1-4, reads KAGVTQTPRYLIKTRGQQVTLSCSPISGHRSVSWYQQTPGQGLQFLFEYFSETQRNKGNFPGRFSGRQFSNSRSEMNVSTLELGDSALYLCASSLAGPTNEKLFFGSGTQLSVL.